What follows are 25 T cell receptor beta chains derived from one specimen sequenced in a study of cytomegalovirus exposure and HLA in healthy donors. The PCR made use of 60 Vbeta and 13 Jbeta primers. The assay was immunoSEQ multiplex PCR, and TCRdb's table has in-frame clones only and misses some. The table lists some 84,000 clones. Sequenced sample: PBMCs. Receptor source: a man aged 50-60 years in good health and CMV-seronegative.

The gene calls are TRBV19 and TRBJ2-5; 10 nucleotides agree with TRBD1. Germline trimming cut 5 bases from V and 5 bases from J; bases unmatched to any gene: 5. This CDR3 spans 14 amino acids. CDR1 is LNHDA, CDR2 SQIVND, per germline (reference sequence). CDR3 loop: CASSQPGQGETQYF. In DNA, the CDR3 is TGTGCCAGTAGTCAACCGGGACAGGGGGAGACCCAGTACTTC.

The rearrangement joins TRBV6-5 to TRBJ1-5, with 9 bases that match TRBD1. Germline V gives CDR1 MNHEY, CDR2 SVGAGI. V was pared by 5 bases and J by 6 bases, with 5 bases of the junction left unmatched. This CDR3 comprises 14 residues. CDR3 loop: CASSAGTGFQPQHF. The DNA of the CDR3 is TGTGCCAGCAGTGCCGGGACAGGGTTTCAGCCCCAGCATTTT.

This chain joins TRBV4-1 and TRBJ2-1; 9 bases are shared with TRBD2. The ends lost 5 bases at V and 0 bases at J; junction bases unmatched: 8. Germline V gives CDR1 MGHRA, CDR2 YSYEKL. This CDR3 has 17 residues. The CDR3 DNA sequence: TGCGCCAGCAGCAAACCTGCAGCGGGAGGCTCCTACAATGAGCAGTTCTTC. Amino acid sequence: CASSKPAAGGSYNEQFF.

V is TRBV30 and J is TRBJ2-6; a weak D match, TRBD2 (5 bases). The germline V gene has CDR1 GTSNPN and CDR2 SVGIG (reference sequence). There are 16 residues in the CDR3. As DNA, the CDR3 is TGTGCTAAGAGGGAGTTTTCTAGCTCTGGGGCCAACGTCCTGACTTTC. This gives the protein CAKREFSSSGANVLTF.

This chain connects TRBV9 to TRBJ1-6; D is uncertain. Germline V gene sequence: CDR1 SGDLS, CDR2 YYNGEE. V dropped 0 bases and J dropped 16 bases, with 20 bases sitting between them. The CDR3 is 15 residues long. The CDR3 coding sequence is TGTGCCAGCAGCGTAGGGGGAGGACCCAGGAGCTTACTCCACTTT. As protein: CASSVGGGPRSLLHF.

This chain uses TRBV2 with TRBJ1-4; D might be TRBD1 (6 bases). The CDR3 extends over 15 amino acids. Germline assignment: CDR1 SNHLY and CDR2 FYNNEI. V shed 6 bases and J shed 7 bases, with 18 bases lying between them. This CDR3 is CASSRGGASGEKLFF. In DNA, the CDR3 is TGTGCCAGCAGCCGCGGGGGGGCGTCAGGTGAAAAACTGTTTTTT.

In nucleotides, the CDR3 is TGTGCCTCCACTGCGGTGGAGGACACTGAAGCTTTCTTT. Amino acid sequence: CASTAVEDTEAFF. V is TRBV30 and J is TRBJ1-1, with D unresolved. V lost 7 bases and J lost 3, with 15 bases in between. Germline lookup yields CDR1 GTSNPN and CDR2 SVGIG (reference sequence). The CDR3 consists of 13 residues. Variable domain in full (rest from reference TRBV30 and TRBJ1-1): SQTIHQWPATLVQPVGSPLSLECTVEGTSNPNLYWYRQAAGRGLQLLFYSVGIGQISSEVPQNLSASRPQDRQFILSSKKLLLSDSGFYLCASTAVEDTEAFFGQGTRLTVV.

The CDR3 DNA is TGTGCCAGCAGCAAAGAGACCGTCGGGACACTCTATGGCTACACCTTC. Translated, it gives CASSKETVGTLYGYTF. The rearrangement links TRBV6-6 to TRBJ1-2, with D perhaps TRBD1 (6 bases). Looked up from germline, CDR1 is MNHNY and CDR2 is SVGAGI (reference sequence). V lost 6 bases, J lost 4 bases, and 21 bases lay in between. The CDR3 length is 16 residues.

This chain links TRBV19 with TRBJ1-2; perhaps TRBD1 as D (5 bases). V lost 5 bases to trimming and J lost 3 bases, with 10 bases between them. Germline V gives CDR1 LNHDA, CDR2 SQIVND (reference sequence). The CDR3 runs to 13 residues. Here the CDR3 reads CASSVDIDYGYTF. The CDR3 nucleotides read TGTGCCAGTAGTGTGGACATAGACTATGGCTACACCTTC.

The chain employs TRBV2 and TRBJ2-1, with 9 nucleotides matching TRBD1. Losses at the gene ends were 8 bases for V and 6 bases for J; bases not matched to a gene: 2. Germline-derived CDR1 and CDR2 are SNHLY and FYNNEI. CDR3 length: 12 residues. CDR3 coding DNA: TGTGCCAGCCAGGGACAGGGCAATGAGCAGTTCTTC. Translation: CASQGQGNEQFF. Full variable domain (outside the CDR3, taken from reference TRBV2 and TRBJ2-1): EPEVTQTPSHQVTQMGQEVILRCVPISNHLYFYWYRQILGQKVEFLVSFYNNEISEKSEIFDDQFSVERPDGSNFTLKIRSTKLEDSAMYFCASQGQGNEQFFGPGTRLTVL.

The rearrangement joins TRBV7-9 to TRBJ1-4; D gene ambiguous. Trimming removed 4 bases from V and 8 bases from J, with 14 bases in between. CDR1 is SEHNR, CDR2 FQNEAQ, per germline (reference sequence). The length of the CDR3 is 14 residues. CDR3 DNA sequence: TGTGCCAGCAGCTCCAATGTCGGGGAAGAAAAACTGTTTTTT. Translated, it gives CASSSNVGEEKLFF. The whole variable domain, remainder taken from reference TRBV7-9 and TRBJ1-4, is DTGVSQNPRHKITKRGQNVTFRCDPISEHNRLYWYRQTLGQGPEFLTYFQNEAQLEKSRLLSDRFSAERPKGSFSTLEIQRTEQGDSAMYLCASSSNVGEEKLFFGSGTQLSVL.

Here the CDR3 DNA reads TGTGCCAGCTCACCACTCGCTAGCGGGGGAGTCCAACTCACAGATACGCAGTATTTT. Protein: CASSPLASGGVQLTDTQYF. This rearrangement joins TRBV18 to TRBJ2-3, with TRBD2 identical over 10 bases. CDR3 length: 19 residues. CDR1 is KGHSH, CDR2 LQKENI, per germline. V shed 1 base and J 2 bases; nucleotides not matched to a gene: 12.

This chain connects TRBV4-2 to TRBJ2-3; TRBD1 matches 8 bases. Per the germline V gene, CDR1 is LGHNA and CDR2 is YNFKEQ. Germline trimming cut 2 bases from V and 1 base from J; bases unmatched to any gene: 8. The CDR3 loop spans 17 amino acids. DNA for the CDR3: TGTGCCAGCAGCCAAATATCCGCGACAGGGGGCACAGATACGCAGTATTTT. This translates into CASSQISATGGTDTQYF.

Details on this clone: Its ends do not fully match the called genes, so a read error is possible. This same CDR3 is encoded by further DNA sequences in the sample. DNA for the CDR3: TGCGCCAGCAGCTCCCGGGACAGGAATAATTCACCCCTCCACTTT. Translated: CASSSRDRNNSPLHF. V gene TRBV7-9 combines with J gene TRBJ1-6; 8 bases line up with TRBD1. Germline V CDR1 and CDR2: SEHNR, FQNEAQ (reference sequence). The CDR3 is 15 amino acids.

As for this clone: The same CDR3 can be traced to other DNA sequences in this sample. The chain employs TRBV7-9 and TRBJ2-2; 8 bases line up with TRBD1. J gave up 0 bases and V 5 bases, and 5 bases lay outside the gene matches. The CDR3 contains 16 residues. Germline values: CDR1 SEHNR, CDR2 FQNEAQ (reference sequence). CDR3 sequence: CASSPVTGANTGELFF. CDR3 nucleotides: TGTGCCAGCAGCCCCGTGACAGGGGCGAACACCGGGGAGCTGTTTTTT.

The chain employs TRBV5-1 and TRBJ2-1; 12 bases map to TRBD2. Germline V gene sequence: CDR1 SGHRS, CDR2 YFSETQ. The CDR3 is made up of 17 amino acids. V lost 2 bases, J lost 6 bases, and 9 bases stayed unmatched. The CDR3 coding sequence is TGCGCCAGCAGCTTTTACCCTAGCGGGGGGGCAGTCAATGAGCAGTTCTTC. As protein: CASSFYPSGGAVNEQFF. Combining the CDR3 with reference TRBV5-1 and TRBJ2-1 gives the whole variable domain KAGVTQTPRYLIKTRGQQVTLSCSPISGHRSVSWYQQTPGQGLQFLFEYFSETQRNKGNFPGRFSGRQFSNSRSEMNVSTLELGDSALYLCASSFYPSGGAVNEQFFGPGTRLTVL.

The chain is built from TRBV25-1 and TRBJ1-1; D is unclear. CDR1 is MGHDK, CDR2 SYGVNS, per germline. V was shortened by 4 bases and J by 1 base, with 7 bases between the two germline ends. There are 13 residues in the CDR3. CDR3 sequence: CASSGQSNTEAFF. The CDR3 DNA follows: TGTGCCAGCAGTGGGCAGTCGAACACTGAAGCTTTCTTT.

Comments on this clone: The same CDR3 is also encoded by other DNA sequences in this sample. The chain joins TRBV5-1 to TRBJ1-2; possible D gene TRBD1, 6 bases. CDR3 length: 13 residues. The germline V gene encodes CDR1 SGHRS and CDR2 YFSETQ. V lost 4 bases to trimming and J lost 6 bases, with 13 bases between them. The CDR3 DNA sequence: TGCGCCAGCAGCCCCGCAGGGGTAGATGGCTACACCTTC. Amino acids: CASSPAGVDGYTF.

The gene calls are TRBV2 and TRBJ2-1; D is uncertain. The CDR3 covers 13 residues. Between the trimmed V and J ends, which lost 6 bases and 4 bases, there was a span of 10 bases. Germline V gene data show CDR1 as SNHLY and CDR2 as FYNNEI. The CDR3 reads CASRVLQYNEQFF. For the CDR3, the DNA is TGTGCCAGCAGGGTACTGCAATACAATGAGCAGTTCTTC.

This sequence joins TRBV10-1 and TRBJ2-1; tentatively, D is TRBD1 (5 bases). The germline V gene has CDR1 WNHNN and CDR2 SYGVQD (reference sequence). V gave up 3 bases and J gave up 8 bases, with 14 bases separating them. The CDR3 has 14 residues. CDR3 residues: CASSDGRVWDEQFF. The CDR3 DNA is TGCGCCAGCAGTGACGGCAGGGTATGGGATGAGCAGTTCTTC.

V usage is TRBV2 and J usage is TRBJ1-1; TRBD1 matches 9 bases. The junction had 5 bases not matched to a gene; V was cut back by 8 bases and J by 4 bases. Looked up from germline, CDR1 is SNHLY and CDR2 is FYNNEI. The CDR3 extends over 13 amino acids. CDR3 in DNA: TGTGCCAGCGGCGGACAGGGGAGCACTGAAGCTTTCTTT. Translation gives CASGGQGSTEAFF.

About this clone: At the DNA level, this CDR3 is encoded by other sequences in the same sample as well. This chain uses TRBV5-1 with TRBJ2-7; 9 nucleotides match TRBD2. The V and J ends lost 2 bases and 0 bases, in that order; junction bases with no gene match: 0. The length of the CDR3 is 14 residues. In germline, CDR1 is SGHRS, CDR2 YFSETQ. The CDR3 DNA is TGCGCCAGCAGCTTAGCGGGGGGCTCCTACGAGCAGTACTTC. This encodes CASSLAGGSYEQYF.

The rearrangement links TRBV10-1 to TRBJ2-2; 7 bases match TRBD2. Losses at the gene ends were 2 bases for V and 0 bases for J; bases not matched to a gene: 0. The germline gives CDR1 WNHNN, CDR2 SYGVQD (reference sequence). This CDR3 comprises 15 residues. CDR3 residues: CASSEGGANTGELFF. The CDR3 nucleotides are TGCGCCAGCAGTGAGGGGGGGGCGAACACCGGGGAGCTGTTTTTT.

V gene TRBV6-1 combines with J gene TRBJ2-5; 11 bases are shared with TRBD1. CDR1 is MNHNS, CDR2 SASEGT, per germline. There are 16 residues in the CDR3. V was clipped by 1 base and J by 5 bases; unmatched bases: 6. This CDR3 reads CASSEVGTGGLETQYF. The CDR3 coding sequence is TGTGCCAGCAGTGAAGTTGGGACAGGGGGATTGGAGACCCAGTACTTC.

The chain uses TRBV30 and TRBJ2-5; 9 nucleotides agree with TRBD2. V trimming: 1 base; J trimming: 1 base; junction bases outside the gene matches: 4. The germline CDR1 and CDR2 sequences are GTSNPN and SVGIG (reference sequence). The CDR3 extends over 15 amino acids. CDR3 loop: CAWSGLAGRQETQYF. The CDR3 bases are TGTGCCTGGAGTGGGCTAGCGGGGCGCCAAGAGACCCAGTACTTC.